This T cell receptor (beta chain) was obtained from a study of blood T cell repertoires in COVID-19. Authors' processing steps: Reference gene primer amplification gave estimated nucleated cell counts. TCRdb's table, derived via immunoSEQ multiplex PCR, lists solely in-frame clones and lacks some. V, J and clone size were drawn from that table, and D and trimming were deduced from the DNA. The table records some 70,000 clones, about 90% of them present only once. Germline trimming cut 4 bases from V and 13 bases from J; bases unmatched to any gene: 6. Germline assignment: CDR1 LGHDT and CDR2 YNNKEL (reference sequence). This CDR3 has 12 residues.

This clonotype originated in a man aged 50 to 59 with active COVID-19. Sequenced input: peripheral blood. The chain uses TRBV3-1 (or the pseudogene TRBV3-2) and TRBJ1-4; 7 positions match TRBD1. Here the CDR3 reads CASSPRDRGLFF. The CDR3 DNA follows: TGTGCCAGCAGCCCCCGGGACAGAGGACTGTTTTTT.